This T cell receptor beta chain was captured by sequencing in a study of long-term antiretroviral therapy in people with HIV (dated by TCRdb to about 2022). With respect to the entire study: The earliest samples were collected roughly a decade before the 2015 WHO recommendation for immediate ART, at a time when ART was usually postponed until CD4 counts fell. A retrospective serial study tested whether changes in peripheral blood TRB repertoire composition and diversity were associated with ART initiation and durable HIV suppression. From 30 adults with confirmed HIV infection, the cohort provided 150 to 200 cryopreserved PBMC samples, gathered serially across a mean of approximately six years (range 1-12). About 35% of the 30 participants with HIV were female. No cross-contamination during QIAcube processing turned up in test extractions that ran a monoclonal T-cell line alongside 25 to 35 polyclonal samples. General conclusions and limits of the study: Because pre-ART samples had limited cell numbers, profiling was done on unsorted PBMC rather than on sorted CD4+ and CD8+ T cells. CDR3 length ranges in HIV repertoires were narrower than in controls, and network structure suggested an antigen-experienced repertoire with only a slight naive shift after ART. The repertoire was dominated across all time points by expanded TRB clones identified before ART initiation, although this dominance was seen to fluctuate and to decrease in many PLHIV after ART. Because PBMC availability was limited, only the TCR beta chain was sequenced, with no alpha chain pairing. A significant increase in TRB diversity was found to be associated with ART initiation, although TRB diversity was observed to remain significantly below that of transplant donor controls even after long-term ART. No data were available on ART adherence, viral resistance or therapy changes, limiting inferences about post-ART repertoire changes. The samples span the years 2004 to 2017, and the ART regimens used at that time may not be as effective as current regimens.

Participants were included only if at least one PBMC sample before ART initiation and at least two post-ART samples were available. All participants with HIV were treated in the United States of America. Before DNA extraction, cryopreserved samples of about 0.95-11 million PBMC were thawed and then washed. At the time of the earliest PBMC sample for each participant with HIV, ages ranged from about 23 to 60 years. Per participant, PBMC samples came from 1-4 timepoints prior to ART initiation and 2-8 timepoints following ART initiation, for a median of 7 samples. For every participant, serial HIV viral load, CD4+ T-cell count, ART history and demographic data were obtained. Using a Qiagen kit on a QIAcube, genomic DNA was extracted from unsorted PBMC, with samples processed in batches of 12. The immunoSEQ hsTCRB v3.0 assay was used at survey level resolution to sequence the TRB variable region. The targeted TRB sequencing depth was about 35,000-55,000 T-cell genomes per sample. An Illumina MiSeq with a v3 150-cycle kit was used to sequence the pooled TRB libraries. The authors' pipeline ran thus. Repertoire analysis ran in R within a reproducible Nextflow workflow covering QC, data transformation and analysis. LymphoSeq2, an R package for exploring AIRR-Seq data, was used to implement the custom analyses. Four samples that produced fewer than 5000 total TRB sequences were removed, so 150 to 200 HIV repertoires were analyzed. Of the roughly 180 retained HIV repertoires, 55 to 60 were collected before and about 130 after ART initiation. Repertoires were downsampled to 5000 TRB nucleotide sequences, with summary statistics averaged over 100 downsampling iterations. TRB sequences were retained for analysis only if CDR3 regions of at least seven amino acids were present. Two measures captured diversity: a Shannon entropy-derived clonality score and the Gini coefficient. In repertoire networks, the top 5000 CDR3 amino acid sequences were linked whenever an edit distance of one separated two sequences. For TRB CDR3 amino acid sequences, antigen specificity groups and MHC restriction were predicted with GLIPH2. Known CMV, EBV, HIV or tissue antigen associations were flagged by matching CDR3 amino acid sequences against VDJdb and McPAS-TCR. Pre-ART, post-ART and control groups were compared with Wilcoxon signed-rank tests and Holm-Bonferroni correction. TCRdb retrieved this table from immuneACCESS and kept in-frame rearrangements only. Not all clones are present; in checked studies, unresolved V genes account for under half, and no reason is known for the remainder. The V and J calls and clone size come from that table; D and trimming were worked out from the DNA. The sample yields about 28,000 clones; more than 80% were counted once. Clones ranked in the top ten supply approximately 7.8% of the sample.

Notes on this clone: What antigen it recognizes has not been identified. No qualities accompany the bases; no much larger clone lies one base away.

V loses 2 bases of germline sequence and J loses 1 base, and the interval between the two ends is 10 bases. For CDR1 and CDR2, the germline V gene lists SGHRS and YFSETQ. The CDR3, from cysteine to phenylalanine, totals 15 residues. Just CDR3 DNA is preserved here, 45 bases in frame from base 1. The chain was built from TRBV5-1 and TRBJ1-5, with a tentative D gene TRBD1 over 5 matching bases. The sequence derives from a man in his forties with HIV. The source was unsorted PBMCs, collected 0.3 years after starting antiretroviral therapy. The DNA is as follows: TGCGCCAGCAGCTTAGAGGGGAACAGCAATCAGCCCCAGCATTTT. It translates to CASSLEGNSNQPQHF.